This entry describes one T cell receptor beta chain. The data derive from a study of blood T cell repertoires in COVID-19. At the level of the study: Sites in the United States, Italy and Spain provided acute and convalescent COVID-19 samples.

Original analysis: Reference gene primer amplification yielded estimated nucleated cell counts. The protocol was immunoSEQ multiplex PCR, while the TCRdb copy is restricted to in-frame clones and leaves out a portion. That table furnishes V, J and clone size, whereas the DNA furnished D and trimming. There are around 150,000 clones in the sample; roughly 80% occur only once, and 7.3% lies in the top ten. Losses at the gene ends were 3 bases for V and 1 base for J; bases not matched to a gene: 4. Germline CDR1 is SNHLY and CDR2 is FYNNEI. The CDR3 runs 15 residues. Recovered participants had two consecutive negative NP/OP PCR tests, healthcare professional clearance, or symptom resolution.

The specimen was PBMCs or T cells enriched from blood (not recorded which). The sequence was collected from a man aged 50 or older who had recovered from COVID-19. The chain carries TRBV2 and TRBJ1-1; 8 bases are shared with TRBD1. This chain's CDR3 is CASSERQGTNTEAFF. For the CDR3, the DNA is TGTGCCAGCAGTGAGCGACAGGGGACGAACACTGAAGCTTTCTTT.